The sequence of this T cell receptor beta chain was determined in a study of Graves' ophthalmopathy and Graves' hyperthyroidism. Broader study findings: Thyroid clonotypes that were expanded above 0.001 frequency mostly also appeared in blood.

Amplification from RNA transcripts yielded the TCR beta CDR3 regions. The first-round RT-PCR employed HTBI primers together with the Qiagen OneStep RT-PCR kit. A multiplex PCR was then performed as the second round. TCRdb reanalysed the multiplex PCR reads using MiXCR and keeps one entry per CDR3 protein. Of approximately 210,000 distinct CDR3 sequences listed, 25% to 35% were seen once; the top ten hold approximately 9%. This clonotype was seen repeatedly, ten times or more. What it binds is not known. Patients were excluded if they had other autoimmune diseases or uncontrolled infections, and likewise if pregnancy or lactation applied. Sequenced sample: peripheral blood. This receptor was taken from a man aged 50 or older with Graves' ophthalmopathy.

The CDR3 loop reads CASSYLGEAFF. CDR3 nucleotides: TGTGCCAGCAGTTACCTCGGAGAGGCTTTCTTT. This chain joins TRBV6-5 and TRBJ1-1; D is unclear. There are 11 residues in the CDR3. Germline CDR1 MNHEY, CDR2 SVGAGI. The V gene lost 2 bases and the J gene lost 11 bases, with 9 bases spanning the gap.